This T cell receptor (beta chain) was found in a study of T-cell reconstitution after alpha-beta-depleted transplantation in children. General study results and limits: The high TCRbeta diversity at day 60 in some patients came from surviving recipient T cells and thymic progenitors. The study reportedly traced alpha-beta T cells about two months after transplant to several hundred expanded graft clones. Diversity and T-cell counts at one year after transplant derived mostly from new T cells.

Molecular barcoding with unique molecular identifiers was used for the TCRbeta library. MiXCR, applied by TCRdb to the PCR reads, yields one record per CDR3 protein. Among 7,000 to 9,500 distinct CDR3 sequences, 25% to 35% were seen once, and the ten largest hold approximately 2.2%. This clonotype is categorized as medium-sized. Its cognate antigen is unknown. The ends were cut back, 7 bases at V and 0 bases at J, with 19 bases in the middle. Germline V gene sequence: CDR1 SGHTA, CDR2 FQGTGA. The CDR3 is 17 amino acids. V is TRBV7-3 and J is TRBJ1-5; weak D call: TRBD1 (5 bases). Material: peripheral blood, obtained 60 days after TCRalphabeta/CD19-depleted stem cell transplant. The TCR sequence derives from a boy in the first two years of life who had a stem cell transplant for SCID, so the T cells may come from the graft donor. Written as DNA, the CDR3 is TGTGCCAGCACCACGCGCCGGGACCTCTATAGCAATCAGCCCCAGCATTTT. Amino acids: CASTTRRDLYSNQPQHF.